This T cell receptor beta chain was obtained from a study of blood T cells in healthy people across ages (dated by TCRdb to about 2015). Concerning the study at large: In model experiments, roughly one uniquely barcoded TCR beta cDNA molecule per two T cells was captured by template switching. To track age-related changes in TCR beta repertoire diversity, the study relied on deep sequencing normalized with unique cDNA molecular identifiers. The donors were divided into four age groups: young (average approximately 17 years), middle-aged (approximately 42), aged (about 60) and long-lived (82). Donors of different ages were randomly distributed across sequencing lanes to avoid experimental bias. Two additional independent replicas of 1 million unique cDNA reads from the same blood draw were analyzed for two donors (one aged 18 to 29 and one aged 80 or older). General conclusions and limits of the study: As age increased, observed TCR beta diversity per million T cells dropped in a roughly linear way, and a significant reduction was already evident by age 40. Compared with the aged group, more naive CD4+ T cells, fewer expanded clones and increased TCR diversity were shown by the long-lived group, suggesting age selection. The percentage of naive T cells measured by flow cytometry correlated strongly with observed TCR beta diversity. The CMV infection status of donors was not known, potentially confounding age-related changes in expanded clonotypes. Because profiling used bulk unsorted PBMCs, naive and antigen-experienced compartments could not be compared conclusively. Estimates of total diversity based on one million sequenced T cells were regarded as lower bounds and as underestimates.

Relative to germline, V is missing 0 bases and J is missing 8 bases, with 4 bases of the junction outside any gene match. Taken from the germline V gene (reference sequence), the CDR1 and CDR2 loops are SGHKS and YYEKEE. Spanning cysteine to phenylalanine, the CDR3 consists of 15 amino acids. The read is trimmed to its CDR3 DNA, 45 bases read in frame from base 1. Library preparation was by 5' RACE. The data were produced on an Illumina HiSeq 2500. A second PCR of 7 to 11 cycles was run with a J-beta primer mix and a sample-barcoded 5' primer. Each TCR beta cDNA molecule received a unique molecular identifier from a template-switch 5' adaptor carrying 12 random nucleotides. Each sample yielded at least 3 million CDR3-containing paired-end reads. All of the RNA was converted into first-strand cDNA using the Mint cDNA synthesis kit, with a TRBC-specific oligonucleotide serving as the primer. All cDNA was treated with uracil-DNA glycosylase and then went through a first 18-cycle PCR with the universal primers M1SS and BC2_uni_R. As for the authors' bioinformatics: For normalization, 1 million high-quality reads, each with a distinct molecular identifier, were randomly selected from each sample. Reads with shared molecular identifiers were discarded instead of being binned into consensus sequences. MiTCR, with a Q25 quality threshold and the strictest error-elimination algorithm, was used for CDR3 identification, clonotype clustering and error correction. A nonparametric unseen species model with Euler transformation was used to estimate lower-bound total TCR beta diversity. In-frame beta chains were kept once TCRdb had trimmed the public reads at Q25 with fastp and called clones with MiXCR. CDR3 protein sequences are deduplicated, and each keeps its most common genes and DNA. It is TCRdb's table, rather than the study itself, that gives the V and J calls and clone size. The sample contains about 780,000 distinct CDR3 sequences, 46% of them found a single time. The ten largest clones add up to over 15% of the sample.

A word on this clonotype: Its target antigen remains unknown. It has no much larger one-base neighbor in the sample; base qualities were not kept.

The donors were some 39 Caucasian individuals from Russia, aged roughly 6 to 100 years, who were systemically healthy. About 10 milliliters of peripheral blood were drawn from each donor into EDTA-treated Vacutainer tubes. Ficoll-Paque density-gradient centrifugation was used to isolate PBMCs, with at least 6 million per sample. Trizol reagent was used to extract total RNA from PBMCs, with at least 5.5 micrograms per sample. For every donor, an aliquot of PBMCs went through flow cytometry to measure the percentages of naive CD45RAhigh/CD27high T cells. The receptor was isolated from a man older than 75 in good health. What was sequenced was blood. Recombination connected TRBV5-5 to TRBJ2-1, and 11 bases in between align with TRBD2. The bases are TGTGCCAGCAGCTTGGCACTAGCGGGAGAACATGAGCAGTTCTTC. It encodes CASSLALAGEHEQFF.